This T cell receptor (beta chain) was identified in a study of STAT5B mutations in CD4+ large granular lymphocyte leukemia. Study-level findings and limits: Main leukemic clonotypes were patient-specific, but more than 20% appeared at low frequency elsewhere. Higher CD4+ than CD8+ T-LGLL clonality might reflect small sample size. Patient CD4-sorted repertoires stayed more clonal than healthy ones after leukemic-clone removal. Top patient clones used TRBV06 genes more often: 8/27 versus 2/35 in controls.

The protocol was immunoSEQ multiplex PCR, while the TCRdb copy is restricted to in-frame clones and leaves out a portion. Of about 32,000 clones listed, 70% to 90% are singletons. Regarding this clone: The antigen remains unidentified.

The CDR3 totals 15 residues. This receptor was identified in a human donor in good health. The V call is TRBV21-1, the J call TRBJ2-7; the table names TRBD1, a call not compared with the DNA. TRBV21-1 is given as a pseudogene. The specimen sequenced was CD4+ T cells from blood buffy coats. For the CDR3, the DNA is TGTGCCAGCGGTGGCCTTTTTTTGATATCCTACGAGCAGTACTTC. It encodes CASGGLFLISYEQYF.